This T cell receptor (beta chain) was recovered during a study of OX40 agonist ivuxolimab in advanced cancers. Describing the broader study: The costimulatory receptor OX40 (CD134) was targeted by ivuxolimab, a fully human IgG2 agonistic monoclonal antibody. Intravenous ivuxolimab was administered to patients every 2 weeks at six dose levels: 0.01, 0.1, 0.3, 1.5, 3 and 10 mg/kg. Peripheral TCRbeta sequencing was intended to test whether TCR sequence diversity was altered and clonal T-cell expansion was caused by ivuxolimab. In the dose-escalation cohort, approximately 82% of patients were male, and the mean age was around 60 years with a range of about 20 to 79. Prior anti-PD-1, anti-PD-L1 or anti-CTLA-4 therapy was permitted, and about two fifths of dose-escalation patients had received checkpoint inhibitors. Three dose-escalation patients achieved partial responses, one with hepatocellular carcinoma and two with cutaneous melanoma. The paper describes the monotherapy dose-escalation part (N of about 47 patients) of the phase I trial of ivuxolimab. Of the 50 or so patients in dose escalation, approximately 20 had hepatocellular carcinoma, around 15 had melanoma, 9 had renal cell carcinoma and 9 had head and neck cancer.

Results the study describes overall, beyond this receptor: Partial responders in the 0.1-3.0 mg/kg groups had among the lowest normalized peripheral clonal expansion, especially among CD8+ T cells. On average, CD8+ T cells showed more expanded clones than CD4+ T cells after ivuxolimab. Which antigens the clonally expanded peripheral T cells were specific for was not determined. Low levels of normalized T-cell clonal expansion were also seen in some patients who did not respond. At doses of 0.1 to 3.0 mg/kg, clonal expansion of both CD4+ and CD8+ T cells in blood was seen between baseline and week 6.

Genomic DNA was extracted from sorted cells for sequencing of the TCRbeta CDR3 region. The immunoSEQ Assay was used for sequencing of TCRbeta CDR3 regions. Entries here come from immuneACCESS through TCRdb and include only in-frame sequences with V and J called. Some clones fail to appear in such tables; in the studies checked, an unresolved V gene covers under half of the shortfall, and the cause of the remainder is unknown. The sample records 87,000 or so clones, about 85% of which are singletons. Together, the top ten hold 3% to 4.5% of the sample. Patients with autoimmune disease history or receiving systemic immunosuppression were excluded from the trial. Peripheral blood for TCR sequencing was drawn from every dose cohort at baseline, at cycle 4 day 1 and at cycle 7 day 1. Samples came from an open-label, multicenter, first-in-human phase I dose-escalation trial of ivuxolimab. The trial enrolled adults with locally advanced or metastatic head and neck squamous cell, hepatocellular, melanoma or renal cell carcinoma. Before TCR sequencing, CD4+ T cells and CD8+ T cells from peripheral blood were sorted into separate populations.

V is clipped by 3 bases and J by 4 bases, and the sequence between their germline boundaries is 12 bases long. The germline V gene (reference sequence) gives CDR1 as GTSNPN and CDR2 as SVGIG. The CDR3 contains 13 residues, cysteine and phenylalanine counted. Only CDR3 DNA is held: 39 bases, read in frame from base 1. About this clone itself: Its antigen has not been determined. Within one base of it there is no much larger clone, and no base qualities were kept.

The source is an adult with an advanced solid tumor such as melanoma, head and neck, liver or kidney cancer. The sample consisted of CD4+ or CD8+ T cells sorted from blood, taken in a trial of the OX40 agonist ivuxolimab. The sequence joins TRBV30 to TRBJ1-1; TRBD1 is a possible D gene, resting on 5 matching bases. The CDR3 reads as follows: CAWSAGQATEAFF. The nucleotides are TGTGCCTGGAGCGCAGGGCAGGCCACTGAAGCTTTCTTT.